Reported below is one T cell receptor (beta chain). This sample was taken from a study of CD8 T cells in Susac syndrome. It was with random hexamers that roughly 0.45 to 1 ug RNA was reverse transcribed. An immunoSEQ multiplex PCR generated amplified TCR beta CDR3 products spanning 54 Vbeta and 13 Jbeta. Each CDR3 protein is one row after TCRdb ran MiXCR on the immunoSEQ multiplex PCR reads. Of fewer than 150,000 distinct CDR3 sequences in the sample, about 94% were seen once. The V gene's germline CDR1 is SGDLS and CDR2 YYNGEE. The V and J ends lost 2 bases and 1 base respectively, with 10 bases between them. CDR3 length: 15 residues. CD8+ and CD4+ T cells taken from blood had their TCR beta sequenced.

Sequencing was done on a sample of CD8+ T cells from PBMCs. The sequence was obtained from a human donor in good health. V usage is TRBV9 and J usage is TRBJ1-5, with D tentatively TRBD1 (5 bases). CDR3 sequence reads: CASSVAGSSNQPQHF. The CDR3 bases are TGTGCCAGCAGCGTGGCAGGGAGCAGCAATCAGCCCCAGCATTTT. The full variable domain, with the rest looked up from reference TRBV9 and TRBJ1-5, is DSGVTQTPKHLITATGQRVTLRCSPRSGDLSVYWYQQSLDQGLQFLIQYYNGEERAKGNILERFSAQQFPDLHSELNLSSLELGDSALYFCASSVAGSSNQPQHFGDGTRLSIL.